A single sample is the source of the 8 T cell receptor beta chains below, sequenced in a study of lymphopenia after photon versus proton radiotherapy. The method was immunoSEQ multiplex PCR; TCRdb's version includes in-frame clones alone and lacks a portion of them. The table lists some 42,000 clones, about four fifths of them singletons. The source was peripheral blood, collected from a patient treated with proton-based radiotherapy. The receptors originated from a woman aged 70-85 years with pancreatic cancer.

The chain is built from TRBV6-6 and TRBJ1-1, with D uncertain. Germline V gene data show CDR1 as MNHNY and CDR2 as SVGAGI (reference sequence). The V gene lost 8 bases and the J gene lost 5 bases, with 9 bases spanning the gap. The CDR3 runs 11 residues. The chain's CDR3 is CASAGSTEAFF. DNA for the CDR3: TGTGCCAGCGCCGGCTCTACTGAAGCTTTCTTT.

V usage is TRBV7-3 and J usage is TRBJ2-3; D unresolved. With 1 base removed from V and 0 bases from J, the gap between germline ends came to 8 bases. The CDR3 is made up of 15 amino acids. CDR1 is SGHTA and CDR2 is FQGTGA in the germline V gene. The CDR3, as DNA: TGTGCCAGCAGCTTAAGTGGTCCTAGCACAGATACGCAGTATTTT. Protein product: CASSLSGPSTDTQYF. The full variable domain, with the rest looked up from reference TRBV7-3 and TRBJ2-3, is GAGVSQTPSNKVTEKGKYVELRCDPISGHTALYWYRQSLGQGPEFLIYFQGTGAADDSGLPNDRFFAVRPEGSVSTLKIQRTERGDSAVYLCASSLSGPSTDTQYFGPGTRLTVL.

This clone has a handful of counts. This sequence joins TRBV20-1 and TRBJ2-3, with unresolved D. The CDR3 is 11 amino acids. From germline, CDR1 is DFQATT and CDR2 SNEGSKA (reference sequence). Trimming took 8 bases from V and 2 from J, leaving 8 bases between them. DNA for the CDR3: TGCAGTCTGCGGATCACAGATACGCAGTATTTT. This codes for CSLRITDTQYF.

For the CDR3, the DNA is TGCAGCGTACTTAAAACAGGGCACGAGCAGTACTTC. It encodes CSVLKTGHEQYF. The chain has TRBV29-1 and TRBJ2-7, with a weak D call TRBD1 (6 bases). The CDR3 length is 12 residues. In germline, CDR1 is SQVTM, CDR2 ANQGSEA. Trimming left V 6 bases short and J 5 bases short, with 14 bases between.

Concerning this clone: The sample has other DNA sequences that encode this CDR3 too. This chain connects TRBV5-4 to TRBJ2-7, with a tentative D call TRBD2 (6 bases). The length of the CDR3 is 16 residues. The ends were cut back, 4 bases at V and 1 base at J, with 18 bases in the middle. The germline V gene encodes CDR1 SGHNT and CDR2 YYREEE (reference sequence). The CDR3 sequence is CASSLGGRGKSYEQYF. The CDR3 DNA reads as TGTGCCAGCAGCCTGGGGGGTCGGGGAAAATCCTACGAGCAGTACTTC. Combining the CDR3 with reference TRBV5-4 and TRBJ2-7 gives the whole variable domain ETGVTQSPTHLIKTRGQQVTLRCSSQSGHNTVSWYQQALGQGPQFIFQYYREEENGRGNFPPRFSGLQFPNYSSELNVNALELDDSALYLCASSLGGRGKSYEQYFGPGTRLTVT.

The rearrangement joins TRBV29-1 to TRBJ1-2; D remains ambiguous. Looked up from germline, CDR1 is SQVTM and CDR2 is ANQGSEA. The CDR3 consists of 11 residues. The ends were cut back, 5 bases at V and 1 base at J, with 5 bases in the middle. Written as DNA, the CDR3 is TGCAGCGTTCTGGATAACTATGGCTACACCTTC. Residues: CSVLDNYGYTF.

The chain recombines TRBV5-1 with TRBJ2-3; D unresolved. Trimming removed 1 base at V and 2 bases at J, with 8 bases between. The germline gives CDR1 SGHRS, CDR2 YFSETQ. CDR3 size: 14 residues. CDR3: CASSLSWNTDTQYF. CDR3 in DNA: TGCGCCAGCAGCTTGTCTTGGAACACAGATACGCAGTATTTT.

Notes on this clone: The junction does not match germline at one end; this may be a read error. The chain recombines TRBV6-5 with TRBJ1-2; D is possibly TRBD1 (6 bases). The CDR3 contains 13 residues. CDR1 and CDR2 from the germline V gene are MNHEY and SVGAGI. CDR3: CASSLDRGGPRFF. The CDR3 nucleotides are TGTGCCAGCAGTTTGGACCGCGGGGGGCCGAGGTTCTTC.